This TCR beta chain was sequenced during a study of tumor and adjacent non-tumor tissue in lung cancer (dated by TCRdb to about 2018). About the investigation overall: Patients with adenocarcinoma (roughly 12), squamous cell carcinoma (2) and small cell lung cancer (1) were included in the cohort. Ages among the roughly 15 patients ranged from about 30 to 85 years, there were some 10 men and 5 women, and disease was at TNM stage I to III. Sequencing produced roughly 130 million productive TCRbeta reads in total, an average of approximately 4.5 million reads per sample. Bulk TCRbeta repertoires were compared between lung tumor tissue and matched distant non-tumor lung tissue obtained from 15 lung cancer patients. About 30 paired specimens, one tumor and one normal lung sample per patient, were profiled by TCRbeta CDR3 sequencing.

The method behind the library was multiplex PCR. The instrument was an Illumina HiSeq 2500. TCRbeta libraries were constructed through three rounds of nested PCR with primers (Table S4) according to protocols adapted from ARM-PCR. PCR products of 200-500 bp were gel-excised and purified with the QIAquick gel extraction kit before sequencing. Under the source paper's analysis protocol: Trimmomatic was used to clean the reads, FLASH was used to merge the reads into complete CDR3 sequences, and MiTCR was used to assign the reads to V(D)J germline segments. VDJtools was used to compute clonal diversity as the inverse Simpson's index. In-frame sequences lacking a premature stop codon were counted as productive reads. TCRdb redid the processing of the public reads, applying fastp at Q25 and MiXCR, and retained in-frame beta chains. Identical CDR3 protein sequences are pooled into one entry, listed with their most common genes and DNA. The V and J calls follow TCRdb's processing rather than the paper's. In all, the sample holds 130,000 or so distinct CDR3 sequences, and roughly 64% of those were seen once. The ten largest clones take up 13% of the sample.

RNA was isolated from bulk, unsorted tissue, and RNA quality was assessed with a NanoDrop ND-1000 and an Agilent 2100. Newly diagnosed lung cancer patients without prior chemotherapy who had been admitted for thoracic surgery in China between August and November 2014 were enrolled as donors. The study excluded patients who had received radiotherapy or chemotherapy before or who had another cancer at the same time. Pieces of surgical tissue measuring roughly 1-2 cm3 were kept in RNAlater solution and stored at -80 degrees C until use. Results and caveats for the whole study, not just this receptor: The top 100 clones made up a significantly larger cumulative share of the repertoire in normal lung than in tumor tissue. Only 15 or so patients were included in the cohort, and the need for larger samples and more detailed clinical data was noted by the authors. Because peripheral blood was not sequenced, the blood TCRbeta repertoires of the lung cancer patients in the study went unexamined. The sequencing platform is not named in the methods, and unique molecular identifiers are not mentioned. Tumor tissue showed significantly higher TCR diversity (inverse Simpson) than normal lung tissue, at about 400 vs 150 (P = 0.0075, Mann-Whitney U test). Younger patients had significantly higher TCR diversity, and higher tumor TCR diversity was associated with shorter overall and disease-free survival.

On this clonotype itself: Its target antigen remains unknown. No base quality information exists; no much larger clone differs at one position.

According to the germline V gene, CDR1 reads SGHRS and CDR2 reads YFSETQ. There are 13 amino acids in the CDR3, from cysteine to phenylalanine inclusive. The retained sequence is limited to the CDR3, 39 bases, with the frame set at the first base. Sequencing was done on a sample of lung tumor tissue. The clonotype comes from a man aged 30-40 years with non-small cell lung cancer. The chain employs TRBV5-1 and TRBJ2-3; confidence is insufficient to name the D gene. The end of the DNA fits TRBJ1-5 better, so the J call may be wrong. The DNA sequence follows: TGCGCCAGCAGCCAACCGAACTCAGATACGCAGCATTTT. Translated, this is CASSQPNSDTQHF.